A single T cell receptor beta chain is shown here with its context. Antigen specificity is unknown. This record belongs to a study of breast tumors, draining lymph nodes, adjacent tissues. General study points: Compared with lymph nodes, tumors were less diverse; compared with nontumor tissue, more. Compared with basal-like, luminal-like tumors shared significantly more repertoire with nontumor tissue.

TCRdb analysed the multiplex PCR reads with MiXCR anew, one entry per CDR3 protein. The table records 12,000 to 15,000 distinct CDR3 sequences, 50% to 60% of them present only once. From germline, CDR1 is SQVTM and CDR2 ANQGSEA. V lost 5 bases to trimming and J lost 7 bases, with 15 bases between them. This CDR3 is 13 amino acids long. Sequencing was carried out using tumor-adjacent breast tissue. The gene calls are TRBV29-1 and TRBJ2-1; weak D call: TRBD2 (5 bases). The origin of this receptor is a female donor with breast cancer. Some clones in this sample may be carry-over from other donors' samples. The CDR3 reads CSVQLGNSNEQFF. The DNA for the CDR3 is TGCAGCGTTCAACTAGGAAACTCAAATGAGCAGTTCTTC.